The 2 T cell receptor beta chains below come from one sample, sequenced in a study of vaccination and CD4 T cells after COVID-19. Their cognate antigens are unknown. Treatment noted: roughly ten-day PBMC culture with coronavirus spike peptide pools or control peptides (ViraFEST assay). Oncomine TCR Beta short-read sequencing was applied to DNA from cultured CD4+ T cells. TCRdb called the PCR reads again in MiXCR, with one record for every CDR3 protein. This table has about 7,300 distinct CDR3 sequences, 51% appearing once. The sequencing sample was made of CD4+ T cells from blood, cultured in vitro. Receptors were obtained from a human donor who had recovered from COVID-19.

This clonotype was counted a few times. The rearrangement joins TRBV5-1 to TRBJ2-7; either TRBD1 or TRBD2 may fit D (5 bases each). There are 13 residues in the CDR3. Trimming left V 2 bases short and J 3 bases short, with 9 bases between. Per germline, CDR1 SGHRS and CDR2 YFSETQ. CDR3 amino acids: CASSLSGLYEQYF. CDR3 nucleotide sequence: TGCGCCAGCAGCTTATCGGGGCTCTACGAGCAGTACTTC.

Only a few counts were recorded for this clonotype. The rearrangement uses TRBV6-2 or TRBV6-3 and TRBJ1-2; a possible D gene is TRBD1 (5 bases). V was cut by 6 bases and J by 10 bases, with 21 bases left in between. The CDR3 is 14 amino acids. The germline V gene has CDR1 MNHEY and CDR2 SVGEGT. For the CDR3, the DNA is TGTGCCAGCAGACTTACCGGGGGGAGCCAACACTACACCTTC. Protein: CASRLTGGSQHYTF.